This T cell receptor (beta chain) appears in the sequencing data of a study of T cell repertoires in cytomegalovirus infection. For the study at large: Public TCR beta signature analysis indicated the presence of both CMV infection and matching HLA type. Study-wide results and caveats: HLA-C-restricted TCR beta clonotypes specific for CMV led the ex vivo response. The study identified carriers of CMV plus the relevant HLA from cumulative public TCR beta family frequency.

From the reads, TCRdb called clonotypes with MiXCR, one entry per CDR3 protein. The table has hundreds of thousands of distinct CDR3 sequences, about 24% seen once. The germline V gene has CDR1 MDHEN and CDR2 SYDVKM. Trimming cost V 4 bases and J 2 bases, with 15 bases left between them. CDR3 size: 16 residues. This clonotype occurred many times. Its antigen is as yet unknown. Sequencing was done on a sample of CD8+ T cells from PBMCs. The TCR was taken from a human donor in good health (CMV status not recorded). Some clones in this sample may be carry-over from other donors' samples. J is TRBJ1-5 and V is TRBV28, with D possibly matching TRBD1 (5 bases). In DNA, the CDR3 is TGTGCCAGCAGTTCCCTCAGGGTCGCGGGCAATCAGCCCCAGCATTTT. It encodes CASSSLRVAGNQPQHF.